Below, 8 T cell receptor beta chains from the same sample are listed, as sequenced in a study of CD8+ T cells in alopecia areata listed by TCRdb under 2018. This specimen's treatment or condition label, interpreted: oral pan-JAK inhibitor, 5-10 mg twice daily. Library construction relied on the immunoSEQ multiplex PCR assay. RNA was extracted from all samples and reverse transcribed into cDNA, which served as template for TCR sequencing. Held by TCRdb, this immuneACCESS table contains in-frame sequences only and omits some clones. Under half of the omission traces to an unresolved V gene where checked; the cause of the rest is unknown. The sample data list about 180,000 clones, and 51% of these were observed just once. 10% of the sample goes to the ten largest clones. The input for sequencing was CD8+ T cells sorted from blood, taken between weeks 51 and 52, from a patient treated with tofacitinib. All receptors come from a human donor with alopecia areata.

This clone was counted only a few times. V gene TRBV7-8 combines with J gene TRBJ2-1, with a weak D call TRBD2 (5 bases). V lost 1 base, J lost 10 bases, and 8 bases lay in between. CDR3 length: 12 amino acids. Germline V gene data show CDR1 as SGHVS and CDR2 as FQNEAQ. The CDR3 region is CASSLGGQEQFF. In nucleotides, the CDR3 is TGTGCCAGCAGCTTAGGAGGGCAGGAGCAGTTCTTC.

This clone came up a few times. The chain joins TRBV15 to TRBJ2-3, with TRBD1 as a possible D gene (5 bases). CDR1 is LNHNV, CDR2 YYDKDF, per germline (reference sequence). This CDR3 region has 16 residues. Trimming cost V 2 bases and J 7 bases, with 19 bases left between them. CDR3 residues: CATSRLVVAGQNTQYF. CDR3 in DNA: TGTGCCACCAGCAGACTCGTGGTGGCAGGGCAGAATACGCAGTATTTT.

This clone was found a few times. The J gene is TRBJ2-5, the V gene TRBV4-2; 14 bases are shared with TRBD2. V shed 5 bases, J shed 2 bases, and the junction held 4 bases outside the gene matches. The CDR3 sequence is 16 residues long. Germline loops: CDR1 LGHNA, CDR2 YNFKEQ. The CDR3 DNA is TGTGCCAGCAGCGAAGGGACTAGCGGGGGACAAGAGACCCAGTACTTC. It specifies CASSEGTSGGQETQYF.

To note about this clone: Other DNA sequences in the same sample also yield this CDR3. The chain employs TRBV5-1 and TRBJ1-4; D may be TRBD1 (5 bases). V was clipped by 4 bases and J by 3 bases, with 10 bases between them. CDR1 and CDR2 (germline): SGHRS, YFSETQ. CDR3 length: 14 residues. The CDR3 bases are TGCGCCAGCAGCCCGGGAGGGGCTAATGAAAAACTGTTTTTT. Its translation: CASSPGGANEKLFF.

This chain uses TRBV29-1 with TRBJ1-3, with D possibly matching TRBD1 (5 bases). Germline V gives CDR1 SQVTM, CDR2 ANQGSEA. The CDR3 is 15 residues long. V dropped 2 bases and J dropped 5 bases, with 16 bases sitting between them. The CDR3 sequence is CSVESTGTKRNTIYF. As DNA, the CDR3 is TGCAGCGTTGAAAGTACCGGGACCAAGAGAAACACCATATATTTT. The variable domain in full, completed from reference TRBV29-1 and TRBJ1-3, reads SAVISQKPSRDICQRGTSLTIQCQVDSQVTMMFWYRQQPGQSLTLIATANQGSEATYESGFVIDKFPISRPNLTFSTLTVSNMSPEDSSIYLCSVESTGTKRNTIYFGEGSWLTVV.

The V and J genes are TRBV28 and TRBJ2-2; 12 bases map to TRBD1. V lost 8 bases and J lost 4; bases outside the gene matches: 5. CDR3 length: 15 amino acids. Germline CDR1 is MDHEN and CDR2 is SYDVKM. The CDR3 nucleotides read TGTGCCAGCCGAGGGACAGGGGGCTTCACCGGGGAGCTGTTTTTT. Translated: CASRGTGGFTGELFF.

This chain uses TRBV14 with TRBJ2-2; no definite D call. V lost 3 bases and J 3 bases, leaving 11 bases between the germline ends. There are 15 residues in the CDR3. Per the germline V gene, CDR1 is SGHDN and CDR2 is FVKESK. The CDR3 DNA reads TGTGCCAGCAGCCAGGCGGCCATTTACACCGGGGAGCTGTTTTTT. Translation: CASSQAAIYTGELFF.

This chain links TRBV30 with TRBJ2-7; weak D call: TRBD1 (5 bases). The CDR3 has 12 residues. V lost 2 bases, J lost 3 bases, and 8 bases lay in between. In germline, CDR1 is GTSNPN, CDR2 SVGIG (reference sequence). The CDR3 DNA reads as TGTGCCTGGAGTTTTGACAGCTACGAGCAGTACTTC. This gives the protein CAWSFDSYEQYF.